This T cell receptor (beta chain) comes out of a study of blood T cell repertoires in COVID-19. Unmatched junction bases numbered 8, after V lost 0 bases and J lost 2 bases. The CDR3 is 17 amino acids. Germline lookup yields CDR1 LGHDT and CDR2 YNNKEL (reference sequence). Here immunoSEQ multiplex PCR was the method, and the copy in TCRdb shows in-frame clones only, minus some. The repertoire consists of 150,000 to 200,000 clones, with less than 90% occurring once and the leading ten covering around 3.1%. The gene calls are TRBV3-1 (or the pseudogene TRBV3-2) and TRBJ2-7; 9 nucleotides line up with TRBD1. This sequence originates from a woman in her 30s who had been exposed to COVID-19. The specimen was PBMCs or T cells enriched from blood (not recorded which). The CDR3 DNA reads as TGTGCCAGCAGCCAAGAAATGGGACAGGGCATCACCTACGAGCAGTACTTC. Translating gives CASSQEMGQGITYEQYF.